The rows below give T cell receptor beta chains drawn from one sample of a study of blood T cell repertoires in COVID-19. The table came from immunoSEQ multiplex PCR; TCRdb's copy has only in-frame clones and leaves some out. The sample records almost 200,000 clones, 86% being singletons. The material sequenced was peripheral blood. All receptors come from a woman aged 70-85 years with acute or convalescent COVID-19. CDR3s include the opening cysteine and the closing phenylalanine or tryptophan. Fields, in order: clone size, J gene, D gene, V gene, CDR3 protein, CDR3 DNA. A D gene is named only where the DNA matches it firmly. Size is omitted from some rows. Given values are once, few, many or a class for expanded clones.

.	TRBJ2-2	.	TRBV5-1	CASSGQGYTGELFF	TGCGCCAGCAGTGGGCAGGGGTACACCGGGGAGCTGTTTTTT
.	TRBJ1-2	.	TRBV12-3/TRBV12-4	CASSTGYGYTF	TGTGCCAGCAGTACAGGCTATGGCTACACCTTC
.	TRBJ1-2	.	TRBV13	CASSLERDYYGYTF	TGTGCCAGCAGCTTAGAGCGGGACTACTATGGCTACACCTTC
few	TRBJ1-3	.	TRBV6-6	CASSFSKFSGNTIYF	TGTGCCAGCAGTTTTAGTAAATTCTCTGGAAACACCATATATTTT
few	TRBJ1-6	TRBD1	TRBV7-6	CASSADRGRESPLHF	TGTGCCAGCAGCGCGGACAGGGGGAGGGAATCACCCCTCCACTTT
.	TRBJ1-1	TRBD1	TRBV28	CASRGQGAGDTEAFF	TGTGCCAGCAGGGGTCAGGGGGCCGGGGACACTGAAGCTTTCTTT
.	TRBJ1-5	TRBD1	TRBV19	CASGTVGNQPQHF	TGTGCCAGCGGGACAGTCGGAAATCAGCCCCAGCATTTT
.	TRBJ2-1	TRBD1	TRBV9	CASSAFTGGSYNEQFF	TGTGCCAGCAGCGCGTTTACAGGGGGTTCCTACAATGAGCAGTTCTTC
.	TRBJ1-3	.	TRBV6-5	CASSSGQVSGNTIYF	TGTGCCAGCAGTTCAGGCCAGGTCTCTGGAAACACCATATATTTT
.	TRBJ1-2	.	TRBV14	CASSQDYQAPGYTF	TGTGCCAGCAGCCAAGATTACCAGGCCCCCGGCTACACCTTC
.	TRBJ1-4	.	TRBV20-1	CSASGALNEKLFF	TGCAGTGCTAGTGGGGCCCTTAATGAAAAACTGTTTTTT
.	TRBJ2-7	TRBD1	TRBV3-1/TRBV3-2	CASSLGQGRYEQYF	TGTGCCAGCAGCCTAGGACAGGGCAGGTACGAGCAGTACTTC
.	TRBJ1-5	TRBD1	TRBV18	CASSQTGIDQPQHF	TGTGCCAGCTCCCAGACAGGGATAGATCAGCCCCAGCATTTT
.	TRBJ2-2	TRBD1	TRBV9	CASSVVPQDRAAGELFF	TGTGCCAGCAGCGTAGTTCCCCAAGACAGGGCAGCCGGGGAGCTGTTTTTT
.	TRBJ2-2	TRBD1	TRBV19	CASSQDRDGELFF	TGTGCCAGTAGTCAGGACAGGGACGGGGAGCTGTTTTTT
few	TRBJ1-6	TRBD1	TRBV20-1	CSAQTGSSLHF	TGCAGTGCCCAGACAGGGTCGTCCCTCCACTTT
.	TRBJ2-7	.	TRBV6-5	CASSSAYEQYF	TGTGCCAGCAGTTCGGCCTACGAGCAGTACTTC
.	TRBJ2-3	TRBD1	TRBV27	CASSLSGTGLDTQYF	TGTGCCAGCAGTTTATCCGGGACAGGTCTTGATACGCAGTATTTT
few	TRBJ1-2	TRBD1	TRBV5-1	CASSRRTGGPYGYTF	TGCGCCAGCAGCCGTAGGACAGGGGGCCCCTATGGCTACACCTTC
.	TRBJ2-3	.	TRBV5-1	CASSADIPTDTQYF	TGCGCCAGTTCCGCGGACATACCCACAGATACGCAGTATTTT
.	TRBJ2-7	.	TRBV7-9	CASSPGQRRSLYF	TGTGCCAGCAGCCCCGGACAGAGACGTTCGCTGTACTTC
.	TRBJ2-2	.	TRBV5-6	CASSLIQGITGELFF	TGTGCCAGCAGCTTGATCCAGGGGATCACCGGGGAGCTGTTTTTT
.	TRBJ1-6	.	TRBV2	CASSDRGMGREYF	TGTGCCAGCAGTGACAGGGGAATGGGTCGGGAATACTTT
.	TRBJ1-5	.	TRBV19	CASSIRDNNQPQHF	TGTGCCAGTAGTATCCGGGACAACAATCAGCCCCAGCATTTT
once	TRBJ1-4	.	TRBV6-5	CASSASRQRNEKLFF	TGTGCCAGCAGCGCCTCGCGGCAGCGTAATGAAAAACTGTTTTTT
.	TRBJ1-1	.	TRBV30	CAWSPLDKNTEAFF	TGTGCCTGGAGTCCCCTGGACAAGAACACTGAAGCTTTCTTT
.	TRBJ1-1	TRBD1	TRBV3-1/TRBV3-2	CASSLKTGTTEAFF	TGTGCCAGCAGCCTAAAGACAGGGACGACTGAAGCTTTCTTT
.	TRBJ1-5	TRBD1	TRBV27	CASGYTGGMGNQPQHF	TGTGCCAGCGGTTATACAGGGGGCATGGGCAATCAGCCCCAGCATTTT
.	TRBJ1-5	.	TRBV6-5	CASKQGDQPQHF	TGTGCCAGCAAACAGGGAGATCAGCCCCAGCATTTT
.	TRBJ2-1	TRBD2	TRBV28	CASSPRGTRGGNEQFF	TGTGCCAGCAGCCCAAGGGGGACTAGGGGAGGCAATGAGCAGTTCTTC
.	TRBJ1-5	TRBD1	TRBV5-1	CAAHRGSGNQPQHF	TGCGCCGCCCACAGGGGATCGGGCAATCAGCCCCAGCATTTT
once	TRBJ1-1	.	TRBV6-5	CASSLTGTADSRAFF	TGTGCCAGCAGCCTGACCGGGACGGCGGACAGTCGAGCTTTCTTT
.	TRBJ1-5	TRBD1	TRBV2	CASNGQGNSNQPQHF	TGTGCCAGCAACGGACAGGGGAATAGCAATCAGCCCCAGCATTTT
.	TRBJ2-2	TRBD1	TRBV7-2	CASSFKGQGRTGELFF	TGTGCCAGCAGCTTCAAGGGACAGGGGCGAACCGGGGAGCTGTTTTTT
.	TRBJ1-1	.	TRBV7-9	CASSPGSLGMNTEAFF	TGTGCCAGCAGCCCAGGGTCCCTGGGGATGAACACTGAAGCTTTCTTT
.	TRBJ1-2	TRBD1	TRBV5-1	CASRLRQGTDYGYTF	TGCGCCAGCAGGCTAAGACAGGGGACAGACTATGGCTACACCTTC
.	TRBJ2-6	TRBD2	TRBV3-1/TRBV3-2	CASSQVGGGSGANVLTF	TGTGCCAGCAGCCAAGTGGGCGGGGGGTCTGGGGCCAACGTCCTGACTTTC
.	TRBJ2-7	.	TRBV10-3	CAISSTGEQYF	TGTGCCATCAGCTCGACTGGCGAGCAGTACTTC
.	TRBJ1-5	.	TRBV7-8	CASSPDYSNQPQHF	TGTGCCAGCAGCCCAGACTATAGCAATCAGCCCCAGCATTTT
.	TRBJ2-3	.	TRBV11-2	CASSSLIGGDTQYF	TGTGCCAGCAGCTCCCTCATCGGGGGAGATACGCAGTATTTT
.	TRBJ1-1	.	TRBV11-2	CASSITGTIKAFF	TGTGCCAGCAGCATTACCGGGACAATAAAAGCTTTCTTT
.	TRBJ2-6	.	TRBV7-3	CASSGAAGANVLTF	TGTGCCAGCTCAGGGGCGGCCGGGGCCAACGTCCTGACTTTC
.	TRBJ2-5	.	TRBV11-2	CASRSPRGRETQYF	TGTGCCAGCAGAAGCCCACGGGGGAGAGAGACCCAGTACTTC
once	TRBJ2-1	TRBD2	TRBV19	CASSIPRGGNYNEQFF	TGTGCCAGTAGTATTCCCCGGGGGGGAAACTACAATGAGCAGTTCTTC
.	TRBJ2-2	TRBD2	TRBV28	CASSPGGGWELFF	TGTGCCAGCAGTCCCGGGGGAGGGTGGGAGCTGTTTTTT
.	TRBJ2-3	TRBD2	TRBV4-1	CASSQPGLAGWGVDTQYF	TGCGCCAGCAGTCAACCGGGACTAGCGGGATGGGGGGTAGATACGCAGTATTTT
.	TRBJ1-1	.	TRBV7-8	CASSLRGALNTEAFF	TGTGCCAGCAGCTTACGGGGGGCGTTGAACACTGAAGCTTTCTTT
once	TRBJ2-5	TRBD2	TRBV5-1	CASSPGGLAGEGETQYF	TGCGCCAGCAGCCCAGGGGGACTAGCGGGAGAAGGGGAGACCCAGTACTTC
.	TRBJ2-7	TRBD1	TRBV5-1	CASSGIPGQSSYEQYF	TGCGCCAGCAGCGGAATTCCGGGACAGTCGTCCTACGAGCAGTACTTC
.	TRBJ1-5	.	TRBV28	CASSSGQISQPQHF	TGTGCCAGCAGCTCCGGACAAATTTCACAGCCCCAGCATTTT
.	TRBJ2-5	TRBD2	TRBV5-1	CASRAGLAGGQETQYF	TGCGCCAGCAGAGCGGGACTAGCGGGGGGCCAAGAGACCCAGTACTTC
.	TRBJ2-1	TRBD1	TRBV14	CASSEWTGGNEQFF	TGTGCCAGCAGCGAATGGACAGGGGGCAATGAGCAGTTCTTC
.	TRBJ1-2	.	TRBV4-1	CASSTGSLEGYTF	TGCGCCAGCAGTACAGGGAGTCTTGAGGGCTACACCTTC
.	TRBJ2-7	.	TRBV7-8	CASSLGRSSYEQYF	TGTGCCAGCAGCTTGGGCAGGTCGTCCTACGAGCAGTACTTC